These 24 T cell receptor beta chains share one sample of origin, sequenced in a study of glioma-infiltrating T cells after dendritic cell vaccination. Assay used: immunoSEQ multiplex PCR; TCRdb lists only in-frame clones, some missing. The sample includes approximately 60,000 clones, around nine tenths of them seen just once. Time point denoted: after dendritic cell vaccination, including at tumor progression/relapse. Sequenced material: blood, taken after dendritic cell vaccination. The source is a human donor with glioblastoma.

The genes are TRBV4-3 and TRBJ2-1, with D perhaps TRBD2 (6 bases). The CDR3 runs 15 residues. Germline V gene sequence: CDR1 LGHNA, CDR2 YSLEER. The V end lost 1 base, the J end lost 6 bases, and 13 bases lay between the germline ends. The CDR3 here is CASSQVTLASNEQFF. For the CDR3, the DNA is TGCGCCAGCAGCCAAGTAACGCTAGCGAGCAATGAGCAGTTCTTC.

V usage is TRBV11-3 and J usage is TRBJ2-7; possible D gene TRBD2, 6 bases. V lost 4 bases and J 4 bases, leaving 8 bases between the germline ends. CDR1 is SGHNT, CDR2 YENEEA, per germline. The CDR3 spans 12 residues. CDR3 DNA: TGTGCCAGCAGCTCTGGGGGGTACGAGCAGTACTTC. As protein: CASSSGGYEQYF.

The V and J genes are TRBV7-2 and TRBJ1-1, with a possible D match to TRBD1 (6 bases). The germline V and J ends were trimmed by 5 bases and 1 base, with 11 bases remaining between them. This CDR3 comprises 14 residues. The V gene's germline CDR1 is SGHTA and CDR2 FQGNSA. This CDR3 is CASSPDRTNTEAFF. The CDR3 DNA reads as TGTGCCAGCAGCCCTGACAGGACGAACACTGAAGCTTTCTTT.

The chain links TRBV7-2 to TRBJ2-5; 8 nucleotides line up with TRBD2. The J call is uncertain, as TRBJ2-7 better fits the DNA end. The CDR3 length is 15 residues. Per the germline V gene, CDR1 is SGHTA and CDR2 is FQGNSA. In DNA, the CDR3 is TGTGCCAGCAGCGGGGGACTAGTAAGGAGGCACGAGCAGTACTTC. Its translation: CASSGGLVRRHEQYF.

The chain uses TRBV4-1 and TRBJ1-3; D is uncertain. Germline assignment: CDR1 MGHRA and CDR2 YSYEKL. Trimming cost V 8 bases and J 2 bases, with 10 bases left between them. This CDR3 comprises 13 residues. CDR3 DNA: TGCGCCAGCCTCGGTGAGGCTGGAAACACCATATATTTT. The encoded protein is CASLGEAGNTIYF.

The chain combines TRBV2 with TRBJ2-5; possibly TRBD1 for D (5 bases). Gene TRBJ2-7 matches the end of the DNA better, so the J call may be wrong. The germline CDR1 and CDR2 sequences are SNHLY and FYNNEI. The CDR3 spans 12 residues. CDR3 DNA sequence: TGTGCCTCATACCAGGGTATCTACGAGCAGTACTTC. This gives the protein CASYQGIYEQYF.

The chain carries TRBV7-2 and TRBJ2-5; TRBD2 agrees at 13 bases. Germline CDR1 is SGHTA and CDR2 is FQGNSA. Trimming removed 5 bases from V and 1 base from J; junction bases left unmatched: 4. CDR3 length: 16 residues. The chain's CDR3 is CASSARTSGGQETQYF. In DNA form, the CDR3 reads TGTGCCAGCAGCGCTCGGACTAGCGGGGGCCAAGAGACCCAGTACTTC.

Note on this clone: Its ends do not fully match the called genes, so a read error is possible. V gene TRBV5-6 combines with J gene TRBJ2-3; 9 bases are a match to TRBD2. The CDR3 is 15 residues long. Germline loops: CDR1 SGHDT, CDR2 YYEEEE. The CDR3 is CASRLALAGRDTQYF. The CDR3 DNA follows: TGTGCCAGCAGATTGGCGCTAGCGGGACGCGATACGCAGTATTTT.

This CDR3 is CASSVPRSGGWTGELFF. The DNA of the CDR3 is TGTGCCAGCAGCGTCCCCCGTTCTGGGGGCTGGACCGGGGAGCTGTTTTTT. The genes are TRBV9 and TRBJ2-2, with a possible D match to TRBD1 (6 bases). Trimming left V 2 bases short and J 5 bases short, with 19 bases between. The germline CDR1 and CDR2 sequences are SGDLS and YYNGEE. This CDR3 has 17 amino acids.

This sequence joins TRBV5-1 and TRBJ1-2; D gene uncertain. Germline V lookup: CDR1 SGHRS, CDR2 YFSETQ. The CDR3 sequence is 15 residues long. The V end was cut by 7 bases, the J end by 4 bases, with 20 bases between. The CDR3 reads CASAPPRARGYGYTF. The DNA of the CDR3 is TGCGCCAGCGCCCCACCCCGGGCGCGGGGCTATGGCTACACCTTC.

This sequence joins TRBV11-1 and TRBJ2-5; 10 bases map to TRBD1. This CDR3 is built from 15 residues. Germline assignment: CDR1 SGHAT and CDR2 FQDESV (reference sequence). V shed 2 bases and J 4 bases; nucleotides not matched to a gene: 4. The CDR3 reads CASSLYRDRGETQYF. Here the CDR3 DNA reads TGTGCCAGCAGCTTATATCGGGACAGGGGAGAGACCCAGTACTTC.

This rearrangement joins TRBV30 to TRBJ2-1; TRBD2 is a possible D gene (5 bases). The CDR3 sequence is 16 residues long. The V end lost 0 bases, the J end lost 5 bases, and 17 bases lay between the germline ends. Germline assignment: CDR1 GTSNPN and CDR2 SVGIG (reference sequence). The CDR3 DNA sequence: TGTGCCTGGAGTGTACGAAGCAGGAGGACCCACAATGAGCAGTTCTTC. Amino acids: CAWSVRSRRTHNEQFF. The full variable domain, in which reference TRBV30 and TRBJ2-1 provide the parts outside the CDR3, is SQTIHQWPATLVQPVGSPLSLECTVEGTSNPNLYWYRQAAGRGLQLLFYSVGIGQISSEVPQNLSASRPQDRQFILSSKKLLLSDSGFYLCAWSVRSRRTHNEQFFGPGTRLTVL.

V gene TRBV11-1 combines with J gene TRBJ1-1, with 10 bases fitting TRBD1. The CDR3 totals 12 residues. Trimming cost V 8 bases and J 11 bases; bases outside gene matches: 8. Germline V gives CDR1 SGHAT, CDR2 FQDESV (reference sequence). The CDR3 DNA reads TGTGCCAGCGGACAGGGGGTATTGTGGGCTTTCTTT. Protein product: CASGQGVLWAFF.

CDR3 sequence reads: CASSPSAQGSGNTIYF. CDR3 sequence (DNA): TGTGCCAGCTCACCATCCGCACAGGGGTCTGGAAACACCATATATTTT. The rearrangement links TRBV18 to TRBJ1-3, with 7 bases lining up with TRBD1. There are 16 residues in the CDR3. The germline gives CDR1 KGHSH, CDR2 LQKENI. With V trimmed by 2 bases and J by 1 base, 5 bases remained unmatched.

The chain couples TRBV6-5 to TRBJ1-5; no clear D gene. V lost 8 bases and J lost 9, with 14 bases in between. Germline CDR1 reads MNHEY; CDR2 reads SVGAGI. There are 12 residues in the CDR3. The CDR3 reads CASGERLGPQHF. The CDR3, as DNA: TGTGCCAGCGGGGAGCGGCTCGGGCCCCAGCATTTT.

The chain couples TRBV7-2 to TRBJ1-2, with D unresolved. The CDR3 has 13 residues. The germline gives CDR1 SGHTA, CDR2 FQGNSA. The V end was cut by 1 base, the J end by 2 bases, with 5 bases between. This CDR3 reads CASSLDMNYGYTF. Here the CDR3 DNA reads TGTGCCAGCAGCTTAGATATGAACTATGGCTACACCTTC.

The chain carries TRBV7-2 and TRBJ2-7; 7 nucleotides match TRBD1. Germline V gene data show CDR1 as SGHTA and CDR2 as FQGNSA. This CDR3 has 17 residues. J was trimmed by 4 bases and V by 5 bases; bases with no gene match: 17. CDR3 nucleotides: TGTGCCAGCAGCCCGAGCCTTACCGGGACAGCGGCTTACGAGCAGTACTTC. Translating gives CASSPSLTGTAAYEQYF.

In this sample, this clone is medium-sized. This chain links TRBV6-5 with TRBJ1-2; 7 nucleotides agree with TRBD1. The CDR3 runs 15 residues. Germline V gene sequence: CDR1 MNHEY, CDR2 SVGAGI. With 1 base clipped from V and 5 bases from J, the junction kept 7 bases outside the gene matches. The CDR3 loop reads CASSYLKTGFYGYTF. The CDR3 region has the DNA TGTGCCAGCAGTTACTTAAAGACAGGGTTTTATGGCTACACCTTC.

V usage is TRBV7-2 and J usage is TRBJ2-1; 9 bases are a match to TRBD2. The germline V gene encodes CDR1 SGHTA and CDR2 FQGNSA. The CDR3 sequence is 15 residues long. Trimming cost V 9 bases and J 6 bases; bases outside gene matches: 12. The chain's CDR3 is CASRLAAAAPNEQFF. CDR3 coding DNA: TGTGCCAGTCGACTAGCGGCAGCAGCGCCCAATGAGCAGTTCTTC. The full variable domain, completed using reference TRBV7-2 and TRBJ2-1, is GAGVSQSPSNKVTEKGKDVELRCDPISGHTALYWYRQSLGQGLEFLIYFQGNSAPDKSGLPSDRFSAERTGGSVSTLTIQRTQQEDSAVYLCASRLAAAAPNEQFFGPGTRLTVL.

The chain has TRBV7-3 and TRBJ1-3; possible D gene TRBD1, 6 bases. The V end was cut by 5 bases, the J end by 3 bases, with 14 bases between. Per germline, CDR1 SGHTA and CDR2 FQGTGA. The CDR3 sequence is 15 residues long. In nucleotides, the CDR3 is TGTGCCAGCAGCACCTGGACAGATAGTGGAAACACCATATATTTT. Translating it yields CASSTWTDSGNTIYF.

V gene TRBV9 combines with J gene TRBJ1-3; D might be TRBD1 (5 bases). This CDR3 is built from 16 residues. CDR1 and CDR2 from the germline V gene are SGDLS and YYNGEE. V lost 1 base and J lost 0, with 11 bases in between. CDR3 amino acids: CASSVQGSDSGNTIYF. The CDR3 DNA reads as TGTGCCAGCAGCGTACAGGGCAGCGACTCTGGAAACACCATATATTTT.

About this clone: At the DNA level, this CDR3 is encoded by other sequences in the same sample as well. The chain uses TRBV6-1 and TRBJ1-6, with D tentatively TRBD1 (6 bases). There are 15 residues in the CDR3. The ends were cut back, 8 bases at V and 6 bases at J, with 17 bases in the middle. CDR1 MNHNS and CDR2 SASEGT come from the germline V gene. CDR3 sequence: CASETGGLGNSPLHF. As DNA, the CDR3 is TGTGCCAGCGAGACGGGGGGCTTGGGTAATTCACCCCTCCACTTT.

The chain couples TRBV9 to TRBJ2-1; 7 bases are shared with TRBD1. Trimming at V came to 3 bases and at J to 6 bases, leaving 6 bases not matched to a gene. Per germline, CDR1 SGDLS and CDR2 YYNGEE. This CDR3 contains 14 residues. The CDR3 coding sequence is TGTGCCAGCAGCGCTCAGACAGGGAGCAATGAGCAGTTCTTC. This codes for CASSAQTGSNEQFF.

The chain employs TRBV13 and TRBJ2-1, with TRBD2 identical over 9 bases. V dropped 0 bases and J dropped 8; count of bases not matched to a gene: 8. Germline lookup yields CDR1 PRHDT and CDR2 FYEKMQ (reference sequence). This CDR3 has 16 amino acids. CDR3 sequence: CASSLGRGAGGYEQFF. The CDR3 nucleotides read TGTGCCAGCAGCTTAGGTCGGGGGGCGGGAGGGTATGAGCAGTTCTTC.